These 16 T cell receptor beta chains originate from one sample sequenced in a study of shared clonotypes between healthy human individuals. Assay: immunoSEQ multiplex PCR; the TCRdb copy retains only in-frame clones and omits some. The sample shows about 710,000 clones, around 78% of them seen only once. Sequenced: memory CD4+ T cells sorted from blood. The subset here: CD45RA-negative fraction. These receptor sequences come from a woman aged 25-40 years in good health.

Here the CDR3 DNA reads TGTGCCAGCAGTGGTACAGGGGGGAGAACTCAGCCCCAGCATTTT. Its translation is CASSGTGGRTQPQHF. The chain couples TRBV28 to TRBJ1-5; TRBD1 agrees at 8 bases. V dropped 5 bases and J dropped 6; count of bases not matched to a gene: 9. Germline CDR1 reads MDHEN; CDR2 reads SYDVKM. The CDR3 runs 15 residues.

This clone was counted only a few times. The chain couples TRBV5-4 to TRBJ2-2, with a possible D match to TRBD2 (5 bases). The germline V and J ends were trimmed by 0 bases and 3 bases, with 15 bases remaining between them. This CDR3 is 17 amino acids long. Germline V lookup: CDR1 SGHNT, CDR2 YYREEE (reference sequence). CDR3 nucleotide sequence: TGTGCCAGCAGCTTGGTTTTTTTCCGGGAAGACACCGGGGAGCTGTTTTTT. Translating gives CASSLVFFREDTGELFF.

The chain is built from TRBV4-2 and TRBJ2-1, with 9 bases aligning to TRBD2. This CDR3 has 18 residues. V shed 4 bases, J shed 8 bases, and the junction held 18 bases outside the gene matches. Germline V CDR1 and CDR2: LGHNA, YNFKEQ. CDR3 sequence reads: CASSPQSQAGGLIDEQFF. In DNA form, the CDR3 reads TGTGCCAGCAGCCCTCAGAGTCAAGCGGGGGGATTAATCGATGAGCAGTTCTTC.

The sample holds many counts of this clone. The chain uses TRBV27 and TRBJ2-7; 7 bases are a match to TRBD1. Trimming removed 2 bases from V and 2 bases from J; junction bases left unmatched: 3. Per germline, CDR1 MNHEY and CDR2 SMNVEV (reference sequence). The CDR3 loop spans 14 amino acids. DNA for the CDR3: TGTGCCAGCAGTTTAACCGGGACAGCCTACGAGCAGTACTTC. It is translated as CASSLTGTAYEQYF.

Comment on this clone: The same CDR3 also results from other DNA sequences found in this sample. The V and J genes are TRBV28 and TRBJ2-7, with no clear D. This CDR3 has 11 amino acids. V lost 4 bases to trimming and J lost 3 bases, with 4 bases between them. The germline V gene encodes CDR1 MDHEN and CDR2 SYDVKM. As DNA, the CDR3 is TGTGCCAGCAGTTCCTACTACGAGCAGTACTTC. Translated, it gives CASSSYYEQYF.

This clone occurred a few times. The chain has TRBV20-1 and TRBJ2-3; D is unclear. This CDR3 has 10 residues. CDR1 is DFQATT and CDR2 is SNEGSKA in the germline V gene (reference sequence). V gave up 5 bases and J gave up 7 bases, with 7 bases separating them. The CDR3 DNA reads TGCAGTGCTCCCGGCCATACGCAGTATTTT. Protein product: CSAPGHTQYF.

The chain uses TRBV5-1 and TRBJ1-4; tentatively, D is TRBD1 (5 bases). Deletions cut 5 bases from V and 7 bases from J, with 15 bases between. This CDR3 comprises 14 residues. CDR1 is SGHRS, CDR2 YFSETQ, per germline. The chain's CDR3 is CASSDGASAEKLFF. The DNA for the CDR3 is TGCGCCAGCAGTGACGGGGCGTCTGCTGAAAAACTGTTTTTT.

In its sample, this clone was seen a few times. J is TRBJ2-3 and V is TRBV28, with D tentatively TRBD2 (5 bases). The V end was cut by 4 bases, the J end by 0 bases, with 8 bases between. The CDR3 runs to 14 residues. Germline assignment: CDR1 MDHEN and CDR2 SYDVKM. The CDR3 loop is CASSYGGSTDTQYF. The CDR3 region has the DNA TGTGCCAGCAGTTACGGAGGAAGCACAGATACGCAGTATTTT.

V usage is TRBV28 and J usage is TRBJ2-3, with TRBD2 matching over 7 bases. Germline CDR1 MDHEN, CDR2 SYDVKM. The CDR3 has 15 residues. V shed 8 bases, J shed 3 bases, and the junction held 11 bases outside the gene matches. The DNA for the CDR3 is TGTGCCAGCTTATCCGGCGGGAGATGGACAGATACGCAGTATTTT. This gives the protein CASLSGGRWTDTQYF.

V usage is TRBV7-2 and J usage is TRBJ2-7; 10 bases agree with TRBD2. With V trimmed by 3 bases and J by 11 bases, 7 bases remained unmatched. CDR3 length equals 13 residues. CDR1 and CDR2 from the germline V gene are SGHTA and FQGNSA. CDR3 sequence (DNA): TGTGCCAGCAGCTTGGAGCTAGCGGGAGAGGAGTACTTC. Encoded protein: CASSLELAGEEYF.

In this sample, this clone turned up a few times. This sequence joins TRBV9 and TRBJ2-1; 7 bases line up with TRBD2. The V and J ends lost 3 bases and 4 bases, in that order; junction bases with no gene match: 13. The CDR3 runs 17 residues. From germline, CDR1 is SGDLS and CDR2 YYNGEE. In DNA form, the CDR3 reads TGTGCCAGCAGCGCGACGGTGAGCGGGAACCGATACAATGAGCAGTTCTTC. Encoded protein: CASSATVSGNRYNEQFF.

This sequence joins TRBV18 and TRBJ2-7, with 11 nucleotides matching TRBD2. The CDR3 runs 16 residues. Trimming took 4 bases from V and 0 from J; bases not matched to a gene: 5. The germline CDR1 and CDR2 sequences are KGHSH and LQKENI. As DNA, the CDR3 is TGTGCCAGCTCACGGGAACTAGCGGGGGACTCCTACGAGCAGTACTTC. Amino acids: CASSRELAGDSYEQYF.

V usage is TRBV4-1 and J usage is TRBJ1-3; no reliable D call. Trimming stripped 0 bases from V and 4 bases from J, with 10 bases between. The V gene's germline CDR1 is MGHRA and CDR2 YSYEKL. The CDR3 totals 15 residues. CDR3 bases: TGCGCCAGCAGCCAAGATTCACTGCCCGGAAACACCATATATTTT. This sequence encodes CASSQDSLPGNTIYF.

The genes are TRBV5-6 and TRBJ2-5; D might be TRBD1 (6 bases). V was cut by 0 bases and J by 5 bases, with 14 bases left in between. The CDR3 runs to 15 residues. CDR1 is SGHDT, CDR2 YYEEEE, per germline. CDR3 bases: TGTGCCAGCAGCTTGGAAGTGGGGACACAGGAGACCCAGTACTTC. It codes for CASSLEVGTQETQYF.

CDR3 amino acids: CAWSVRASGVNEQFF. The CDR3 DNA follows: TGTGCCTGGAGTGTGCGGGCTAGCGGGGTAAATGAGCAGTTCTTC. The chain joins TRBV30 to TRBJ2-1; 9 bases map to TRBD2. Looked up from germline, CDR1 is GTSNPN and CDR2 is SVGIG (reference sequence). This CDR3 has 15 residues. The J segment lost 7 bases and the V segment lost 0 bases, leaving 7 bases of the junction unmatched.

V usage is TRBV5-1 and J usage is TRBJ1-5; no firm D call. The V gene's germline CDR1 is SGHRS and CDR2 YFSETQ. The CDR3 runs 13 residues. The V end lost 1 base, the J end lost 7 bases, and 9 bases lay between the germline ends. In nucleotides, the CDR3 is TGCGCCAGCAGCTTGACGTTCGAACAGCCCCAGCATTTT. Protein product: CASSLTFEQPQHF.